This is a list of T cell receptor beta chains from one sample in a study of T cell changes during pregnancy in multiple sclerosis. Using immunoSEQ multiplex PCR, the repertoire was profiled, and TCRdb retains in-frame clones only, with some absent. The sample shows tens of thousands of clones, roughly 90% of them seen only once. The sample in question was peripheral blood, obtained in the third trimester of pregnancy. The origin of the receptors is a female donor in good health, enrolled as a control in a pregnancy study. Both conserved end residues are part of each CDR3. D genes are given only for firm matches. Clone sizes are given selectively: once, few, many, or a class where the clone is expanded.

d_gene	abundance	v_gene	j_gene	CDR3nt	CDR3aa
TRBD2	.	TRBV29-1	TRBJ2-1	TGCAGCGTTGGAGGGACTCTACTAGCGGGAGAGTACAATGAGCAGTTCTTC	CSVGGTLLAGEYNEQFF
.	.	TRBV20-1	TRBJ1-1	TGCAAAGCAGGGTCGGCTTTCTTT	CKAGSAFF
TRBD1	.	TRBV4-1	TRBJ1-2	TGCGCCAGCAGCCAACCTCAGGGGGCTGGTAACTATGGCTACACCTTC	CASSQPQGAGNYGYTF
.	.	TRBV7-9	TRBJ2-1	TGTGCCAGCAGCTCAGGGACATACTCCTACAATGTGCAGTTCTTC	CASSSGTYSYNVQFF
TRBD2	.	TRBV27	TRBJ2-1	TGTGCCAGCCAAACTAGCGGGGGTGGTAATGAGCAGTTCTTC	CASQTSGGGNEQFF
.	.	TRBV15	TRBJ2-7	TGTGCCACCAGCAGGGGACTTGGGGGGGCTGGGTACGAGCAGTACTTC	CATSRGLGGAGYEQYF
TRBD2	.	TRBV30	TRBJ2-3	TGTGGCGGGGGAGTCGGCATGAATACGCAGTATTTT	CGGGVGMNTQYF
.	.	TRBV28	TRBJ1-2	TGTGCCATCCGACCCCTCCTACAGGTGAACTATGGCTACACCTTC	CAIRPLLQVNYGYTF
TRBD1	.	TRBV2	TRBJ1-1	TGTGCCAGCAGTGTGGTTCAGGGGGACACTGAAGCTTTCTTT	CASSVVQGDTEAFF
.	.	TRBV14	TRBJ1-2	TGTGCCAGCAGCCCAGGACAGCACTATGGCTACACCTTC	CASSPGQHYGYTF
TRBD2	.	TRBV27	TRBJ2-3	TGTGCCAGCAGTCCCGGGCCTAGCGGCATAGTCACAGATACGCAGTATTTT	CASSPGPSGIVTDTQYF
TRBD2	many	TRBV5-6	TRBJ2-1	TGTGCCAGCAGCTTGGGACTAGCGGGAGGCAATGAGCAGTTCTTC	CASSLGLAGGNEQFF
TRBD1	.	TRBV19	TRBJ2-7	TGTGCCAGTAGTACTAAGACAGGGGGCGACTCCTACGAGCAGTACTTC	CASSTKTGGDSYEQYF
.	.	TRBV5-5	TRBJ1-2	TGTGCCAGCAGCTTGGAGGCAGGGAGGATGAACTATGGCTACACCTTC	CASSLEAGRMNYGYTF
.	.	TRBV30	TRBJ1-2	TGTGCCTGGAGTGTCCGCGGGGGGCTCTATGGCTACACCTTC	CAWSVRGGLYGYTF
.	.	TRBV27	TRBJ1-6	TGTGCCAGCAGTTTATCGGAAAGAGGCTCCTATAATTCACCCCTCCACTTT	CASSLSERGSYNSPLHF
.	.	TRBV6-6	TRBJ1-3	TGTGCCAGCAGTTACTCGAGTCAGGGTGCTGGAAACACCATATATTTT	CASSYSSQGAGNTIYF
TRBD1	once	TRBV15	TRBJ1-5	TGTGCCACCAGCAGAGGGCCCCCAGGGGGCAGGAATCAGCCCCAGCATTTT	CATSRGPPGGRNQPQHF
TRBD1	.	TRBV19	TRBJ2-3	TGTGCCAGTACCCCGACAGGGCCCCGTATCACAGATACGCAGTATTTT	CASTPTGPRITDTQYF
TRBD1	.	TRBV4-1	TRBJ1-2	TGCGCCAGCGGGGACAGGGGGCGGAACTATGGCTACACCTTC	CASGDRGRNYGYTF
.	.	TRBV9	TRBJ1-2	TGTGCCAGCAGCGTACGCGGTAGTGGCTACACCTTC	CASSVRGSGYTF
TRBD2	.	TRBV7-2	TRBJ2-1	TGTGCCAGCACCCGACTAGCGGGGTCGAATGAGCAGTTCTTC	CASTRLAGSNEQFF
TRBD1	.	TRBV9	TRBJ2-1	TGTGCCAGCAGCGTAGGACCGCAGGGGGTCGGACCACTTGAGCAGTTCTTC	CASSVGPQGVGPLEQFF
TRBD1	.	TRBV6-1	TRBJ1-2	TGTGCCAGCAGTCGGGACAGTAATTATGGCTACACCTTC	CASSRDSNYGYTF
TRBD1	.	TRBV18	TRBJ2-2	TGTGCCAGCTCACCCATAGGGACAGGGGGCGCGAACACCGGGGAGCTGTTTTTT	CASSPIGTGGANTGELFF
.	.	TRBV7-2	TRBJ1-1	TGTGCCAGCAGCTTAGGCCTTGGTGGAGGGTTAGCGACTGAAGCTTTCTTT	CASSLGLGGGLATEAFF
.	.	TRBV11-2	TRBJ2-1	TGTGCCAGCAGCTTAGCCGGTTTTCGTCAATACAATGAGCAGTTCTTC	CASSLAGFRQYNEQFF
TRBD1	.	TRBV9	TRBJ1-1	TGTGCCAGCAGCGTAGAGCCGGCAGGGGGCATCACTGAAGCTTTCTTT	CASSVEPAGGITEAFF
.	once	TRBV7-9	TRBJ1-1	TGTGCCAGCAGCTTAGCAGGTACAGCTTATAAGAACACTGAAGCTTTCTTT	CASSLAGTAYKNTEAFF
.	.	TRBV9	TRBJ2-5	TGTGCCAGCAGCGGAATCGGGACCCAGTACTTC	CASSGIGTQYF
.	once	TRBV4-3	TRBJ1-6	TGCGCCAGCAGCCAAGATGGGGCAGGGGATAACTCACCCCTCCACTTT	CASSQDGAGDNSPLHF
.	.	TRBV14	TRBJ1-2	TGTGCCAGCAGCCAAGGAGGCAGCGACTATGGCTACACCTTC	CASSQGGSDYGYTF
.	.	TRBV15	TRBJ2-3	TGTGCCACCAGGTTAGCCCGCACAGATACGCAGTATTTT	CATRLARTDTQYF
TRBD2	.	TRBV15	TRBJ2-1	TGTGCCACCAGCAGAGCCCGGTTAGCGGGTTACAATGAGCAGTTCTTC	CATSRARLAGYNEQFF
.	once	TRBV18	TRBJ2-1	TGTGCCAGCTCACCGCTGACTATCGGGGATGAGCAGTTCTTC	CASSPLTIGDEQFF
TRBD2	.	TRBV19	TRBJ2-7	TGTGCAAGTCAGAGGGCGGGGGAATACGAGCAGTACTTC	CASQRAGEYEQYF
TRBD2	.	TRBV19	TRBJ2-7	TGTGCCAGTAGTATATCTAGCGGGAGGAGGGAGCAGTACTTC	CASSISSGRREQYF
TRBD2	.	TRBV6-4	TRBJ2-2	TGTGCCAGCAGTGAGCGGGGGGGTAACACCGGGGAGCTGTTTTTT	CASSERGGNTGELFF
TRBD1	.	TRBV28	TRBJ2-2	TGTGCCAGCAGTTTATACTCCTACAGGGGGCTTCGGTCCGGGGAGCTGTTTTTT	CASSLYSYRGLRSGELFF
TRBD2	.	TRBV15	TRBJ2-7	TGTGCCACCAGCAGACCCATAAATGAACTAGCGGGAGTTTCCTACGAGCAGTACTTC	CATSRPINELAGVSYEQYF